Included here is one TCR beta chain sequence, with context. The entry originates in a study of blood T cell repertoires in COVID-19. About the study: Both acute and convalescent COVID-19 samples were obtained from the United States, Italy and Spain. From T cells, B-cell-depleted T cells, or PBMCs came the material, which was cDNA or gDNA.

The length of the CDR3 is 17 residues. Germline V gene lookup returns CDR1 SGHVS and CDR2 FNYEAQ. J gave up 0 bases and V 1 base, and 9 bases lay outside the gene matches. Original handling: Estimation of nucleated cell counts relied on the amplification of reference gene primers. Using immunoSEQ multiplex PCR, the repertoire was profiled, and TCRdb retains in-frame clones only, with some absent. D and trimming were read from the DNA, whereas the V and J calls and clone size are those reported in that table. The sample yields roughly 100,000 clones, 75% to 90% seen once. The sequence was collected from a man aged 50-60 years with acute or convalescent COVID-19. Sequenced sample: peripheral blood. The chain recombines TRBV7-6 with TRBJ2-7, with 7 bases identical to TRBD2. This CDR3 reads CASSLVPDSGSSYEQYF. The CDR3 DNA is TGTGCCAGCAGCTTAGTCCCGGATAGCGGGTCCTCCTACGAGCAGTACTTC.